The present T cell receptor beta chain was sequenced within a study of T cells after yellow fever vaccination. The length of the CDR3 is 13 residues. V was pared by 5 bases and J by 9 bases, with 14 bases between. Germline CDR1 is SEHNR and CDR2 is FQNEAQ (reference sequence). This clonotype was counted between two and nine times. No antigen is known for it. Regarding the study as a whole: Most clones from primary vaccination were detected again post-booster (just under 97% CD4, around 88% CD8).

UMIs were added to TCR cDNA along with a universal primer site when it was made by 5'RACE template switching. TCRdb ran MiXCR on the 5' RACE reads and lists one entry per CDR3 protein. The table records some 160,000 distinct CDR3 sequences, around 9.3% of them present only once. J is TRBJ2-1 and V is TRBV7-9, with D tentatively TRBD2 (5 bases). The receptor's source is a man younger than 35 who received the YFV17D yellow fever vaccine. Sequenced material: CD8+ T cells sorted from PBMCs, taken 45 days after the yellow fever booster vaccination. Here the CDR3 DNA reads TGTGCCAGCAGCCCCCCCTTAGCGACTGAGCAGTTCTTC. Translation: CASSPPLATEQFF.